The TCR beta chain described here comes from a study of blood T cell repertoires in COVID-19. Across the whole study: Collection of acute and convalescent COVID-19 samples took place in the United States, Italy and Spain.

CDR1 is SGHRS and CDR2 is YFSETQ in the germline V gene. The CDR3 sequence is 14 residues long. V shed 4 bases and J 7 bases; nucleotides not matched to a gene: 5. This clone has only a few counts. Generated by immunoSEQ multiplex PCR, the TCRdb table keeps only in-frame clones and is missing some. The data show about 64,000 clones, with over 75% seen just once and 2.5% to 3.5% held by the top ten. The clonotype originates from a man over 45 with active COVID-19. The chain has TRBV5-1 and TRBJ1-2; 12 bases are a match to TRBD1. The sample consisted of peripheral blood. The DNA for the CDR3 is TGCGCCAGCAGCCCGGGACAGGGGGCTGTTGGCTACACCTTC. It codes for CASSPGQGAVGYTF.